The entry that follows covers one TCR beta chain sequence. The data are from a study of technical replicates of blood from a few donors. This CDR3 spans 13 amino acids. Between the trimmed V and J ends, which lost 7 bases and 7 bases, there was a span of 17 bases. The germline V gene has CDR1 MNHNS and CDR2 SASEGT. The method was immunoSEQ multiplex PCR; TCRdb's version includes in-frame clones alone and lacks a portion of them. This sample has just over 15,000 clones, with around 84% found just once. This chain uses TRBV6-1 with TRBJ2-7; D gene ambiguous. The sample was PBMCs. The clonotype comes from a human donor in good health. CDR3 sequence: CASTLGLRLEQYF. In DNA, the CDR3 is TGTGCCAGCACTTTGGGCCTCCGCTTGGAGCAGTACTTC.